This T cell receptor beta chain was sequenced for a study of OX40 agonist ivuxolimab in advanced cancers. Note on this clone: Its antigen is not identified.

Patients were ruled out by autoimmune disease history or systemic immunosuppression. Clones were read by immunoSEQ multiplex PCR, and TCRdb kept only the in-frame ones, dropping some. Of roughly 20,000 clones detected, over 70% appear once; the ten largest clones hold about 32%. Study outcomes and limitations: Some patients who did not respond also had low normalized T-cell clonal expansion. Near-lowest levels of clonal expansion characterized partial responders at 0.1-3.0 mg/kg.

The CDR3 has 12 residues. CDR1 and CDR2 (germline): MNHNY, SVGAGI (reference sequence). Trimming left V 10 bases short and J 3 bases short, with 9 bases between. The sequenced sample was CD4+ or CD8+ T cells sorted from blood, obtained in a trial of the OX40 agonist ivuxolimab. The clonotype originates from an adult with an advanced solid tumor such as melanoma, head and neck, liver or kidney cancer. The chain employs TRBV6-6 and TRBJ2-2; D gene unclear. This CDR3 is CATERDTGELFF. The CDR3, as DNA: TGTGCCACCGAGCGTGACACCGGGGAGCTGTTTTTT.